This is a list of T cell receptor beta chains from one sample in a study of cytomegalovirus exposure and HLA in healthy donors. Clones were sequenced by immunoSEQ multiplex PCR, and TCRdb holds only the in-frame ones, with some missing. The sample yields 130,000 or so clones, 80% seen once. Input material: PBMCs. The receptors here all came from a man in his thirties or forties in good health and CMV-seronegative. The CDR3 runs from the conserved cysteine through the conserved F or W. A D gene is named only where the DNA matches it firmly. Size values are once, few and many counts, or a class for expanded clones, and some rows have none.

V	J	D	size	CDR3	DNA
TRBV7-8	TRBJ2-7	TRBD2	.	CASSLGTSEYYEQYF	TGTGCCAGCAGCTTGGGGACTAGCGAATACTACGAGCAGTACTTC
TRBV4-2	TRBJ1-1	.	few	CASSRGDEAFF	TGTGCCAGCAGCCGGGGGGATGAAGCTTTCTTT
TRBV4-1	TRBJ1-3	.	once	CASSLDGGVGNTIYF	TGCGCCAGCAGCCTCGATGGGGGGGTCGGAAACACCATATATTTT
TRBV19	TRBJ1-6	.	.	CASSAGSSSYNSPLHF	TGTGCCAGTAGCGCGGGAAGTAGCTCCTATAATTCACCCCTCCACTTT
TRBV9	TRBJ2-7	TRBD1	.	CASSEGQAYEQYF	TGTGCCAGCAGCGAGGGACAGGCCTACGAGCAGTACTTC
TRBV6-5	TRBJ1-2	.	few	CASSSGHSYTF	TGTGCCAGCAGTTCAGGACACAGCTACACCTTC
TRBV2	TRBJ2-7	TRBD2	.	CASRRTSGSYEQYF	TGTGCCAGCAGAAGGACTAGCGGGAGTTACGAGCAGTACTTC
TRBV7-9	TRBJ1-3	.	.	CATLSGGNTIYF	TGTGCCACCCTATCGGGGGGAAACACCATATATTTT
TRBV30	TRBJ2-7	TRBD1	.	CAGTGFNEQYF	TGTGCAGGGACAGGTTTCAACGAGCAGTACTTC
TRBV19	TRBJ1-5	.	once	CASAKTEHQPQHF	TGTGCCAGTGCGAAGACAGAACATCAGCCCCAGCATTTT
TRBV30	TRBJ2-7	.	.	CAWSVGDEQYF	TGTGCCTGGAGTGTAGGGGACGAGCAGTACTTC
TRBV6-5	TRBJ2-1	TRBD2	.	CASSYVSGGDNEQFF	TGTGCCAGCAGTTACGTTTCCGGGGGGGACAATGAGCAGTTCTTC
TRBV18	TRBJ1-1	TRBD1	.	CASSPTTGSEAFF	TGTGCCAGCTCACCCACGACAGGGTCTGAAGCTTTCTTT
TRBV28	TRBJ1-4	.	.	CATGGGKLFF	TGTGCCACCGGGGGGGGAAAACTGTTTTTT
TRBV29-1	TRBJ1-2	TRBD1	.	CSVYRTGDGYTF	TGCAGCGTATACCGGACAGGGGATGGCTACACCTTC
TRBV15	TRBJ2-7	.	.	CATSRERGRFYEQYF	TGTGCCACCAGCAGAGAACGAGGGCGGTTCTACGAGCAGTACTTC
TRBV12-5	TRBJ2-3	.	.	CASGPGTTTDTQYF	TGTGCTAGTGGCCCGGGGACAACCACAGATACGCAGTATTTT
TRBV5-1	TRBJ2-2	TRBD2	once	CASSLIAGGPTGELFF	TGCGCCAGCAGCTTGATAGCGGGAGGGCCTACCGGGGAGCTGTTTTTT
TRBV29-1	TRBJ2-7	.	.	CSVGFRGSYEQYF	TGCAGCGTTGGATTCCGGGGCTCCTACGAGCAGTACTTC
TRBV7-9	TRBJ1-5	.	.	CASSSRGSNQPQHF	TGTGCCAGCAGCTCCCGGGGGTCCAATCAGCCCCAGCATTTT
TRBV6-1	TRBJ2-1	TRBD2	.	CASSDRAGFGDEQFF	TGTGCCAGCAGTGACAGAGCGGGGTTTGGGGATGAGCAGTTCTTC
TRBV7-2	TRBJ2-1	TRBD1	.	CASNKGQGDYNEQFF	TGTGCCAGCAACAAAGGACAGGGGGACTACAATGAGCAGTTCTTC
TRBV7-2	TRBJ2-1	TRBD2	.	CASSLVGGLSNEQFF	TGTGCCAGCAGCCTAGTGGGGGGGTTGAGCAATGAGCAGTTCTTC
TRBV4-1	TRBJ2-2	.	.	CASSQRQGGVTGELFF	TGCGCCAGCAGCCAAAGACAGGGCGGGGTCACCGGGGAGCTGTTTTTT
TRBV6-5	TRBJ2-7	.	.	CASSYSSRIYEQYF	TGTGCCAGCAGTTACTCTTCCAGGATCTACGAGCAGTACTTC
TRBV7-9	TRBJ2-7	TRBD2	.	CASSLERGQGGVAYEQYF	TGTGCCAGCAGCCTAGAGCGGGGTCAGGGCGGGGTTGCCTACGAGCAGTACTTC
TRBV27	TRBJ2-1	.	.	CASSFRAQGYNEQFF	TGTGCCAGCAGTTTCCGGGCGCAGGGATACAATGAGCAGTTCTTC
TRBV5-6	TRBJ2-3	.	.	CASSPTIPTDTQYF	TGTGCCAGCAGCCCTACCATTCCCACAGATACGCAGTATTTT
TRBV6-5	TRBJ2-5	.	.	CATRGHLQETQYF	TGTGCTACCCGGGGACACCTCCAAGAGACCCAGTACTTC
TRBV29-1	TRBJ2-1	TRBD2	.	CSTGGGSSYNEQFF	TGCAGCACTGGGGGGGGGAGCTCCTACAATGAGCAGTTCTTC
TRBV5-1	TRBJ1-1	TRBD1	.	CASRAGGSEAFF	TGCGCCAGCCGGGCAGGGGGCAGTGAAGCTTTCTTT
TRBV4-2	TRBJ2-7	.	.	CASSLTVEAYEQYF	TGTGCCAGCAGTTTAACAGTAGAAGCCTACGAGCAGTACTTC
TRBV15	TRBJ2-7	TRBD1	once	CATSHSGTGDYEQYF	TGTGCCACCAGCCATAGCGGGACAGGGGATTACGAGCAGTACTTC
TRBV19	TRBJ2-3	.	.	CASSRRQTTDTQYF	TGTGCCAGTAGTAGGCGACAGACCACAGATACGCAGTATTTT
TRBV6-4	TRBJ2-1	.	.	CASSDFPGPYNEQFF	TGTGCCAGCAGTGATTTTCCAGGGCCCTACAATGAGCAGTTCTTC
TRBV5-1	TRBJ1-4	.	.	CASSYETATNEKLFF	TGCGCCAGCAGCTACGAGACAGCAACTAATGAAAAACTGTTTTTT
TRBV28	TRBJ1-6	TRBD1	.	CASSPTGSSYNSPLHF	TGTGCCAGCAGCCCGACAGGGAGCTCCTATAATTCACCCCTCCACTTT
TRBV7-6	TRBJ2-7	.	once	CASSLEAQVRGSYEQYF	TGTGCCAGCAGCTTAGAGGCGCAAGTGAGGGGGAGCTACGAGCAGTACTTC
TRBV6-1	TRBJ1-5	.	once	CASSEAGRNNQPQHF	TGTGCCAGCAGTGAAGCGGGCCGGAACAATCAGCCCCAGCATTTT
TRBV28	TRBJ1-3	.	.	CASSLRGPTGNTIYF	TGTGCCAGCAGTTTAAGGGGCCCAACTGGAAACACCATATATTTT
TRBV19	TRBJ2-7	TRBD2	.	CASSIAGSGAPYEQYF	TGTGCCAGTAGTATAGCTGGTAGCGGGGCTCCCTACGAGCAGTACTTC
TRBV6-1	TRBJ2-3	TRBD1	once	CASIADRGTDTQYF	TGTGCCAGCATCGCGGACAGGGGAACGGATACGCAGTATTTT
TRBV5-1	TRBJ1-2	.	.	CASSLGRDGYTF	TGCGCCAGCAGCTTGGGCAGGGATGGCTACACCTTC
TRBV27	TRBJ1-2	TRBD1	few	CASSITQGPYGYTF	TGTGCCAGCAGTATTACACAGGGGCCCTATGGCTACACCTTC
TRBV2	TRBJ2-3	TRBD2	.	CASSGLAGTADTQYF	TGTGCCAGCAGTGGTCTAGCGGGGACGGCGGATACGCAGTATTTT
TRBV5-1	TRBJ2-1	TRBD2	.	CASSLAGGRVNEQFF	TGCGCCAGCAGCTTGGCGGGCGGGAGGGTCAATGAGCAGTTCTTC
TRBV27	TRBJ1-4	TRBD1	.	CASSHHRGGEKLFF	TGTGCCAGCAGCCACCACAGGGGTGGAGAAAAACTGTTTTTT
TRBV5-1	TRBJ1-1	.	.	CASSLALLGGLTEAFF	TGCGCCAGCAGCTTGGCCCTGTTGGGGGGGTTAACTGAAGCTTTCTTT